Listed below are T cell receptor beta chains from one sample, sequenced in a study of CD8+ T cells in alopecia areata. TCRdb keeps only in-frame clones here, not all; method: immunoSEQ multiplex PCR. Of approximately 210,000 clones listed, approximately 70% are singletons. The material was CD4+ T cells sorted from blood, obtained at week 44, from a patient treated with tofacitinib. These receptors came from a human donor with alopecia areata. The CDR3 runs from the conserved cysteine through the conserved F or W. The order of the fields is V gene, CDR3 length, D gene, clone size, J gene, CDR3 DNA, CDR3 protein. The D gene is left open where the match is weak. Some rows mark clone size as missing; the rest say once, few, many or name a class of expanded clone.

>TRBV29-1|15|NA|NA|TRBJ2-2
TGCAGCGTTGTAGTAGGGACAACGAACACCGGGGAGCTGTTTTTT
CSVVVGTTNTGELFF
>TRBV5-1|16|NA|NA|TRBJ2-2
TGCGCCAGCAGTCATCGGTCCGGAAAGGGCACCGGGGAGCTGTTTTTT
CASSHRSGKGTGELFF
>TRBV11-2|14|NA|NA|TRBJ2-3
TGTGCCAGCAGCATCGGGGCTTCGGGGGATACGCAGTATTTT
CASSIGASGDTQYF
>TRBV30|14|NA|NA|TRBJ1-4
TGTGCCTGGAGTGTCAAGGGGTTATGGGAAAAACTGTTTTTT
CAWSVKGLWEKLFF
>TRBV4-3|16|NA|NA|TRBJ2-1
TGCGCCAGCAGCCAAGATGGGGCTACAATCACCAATGAGCAGTTCTTC
CASSQDGATITNEQFF
>TRBV5-1|14|NA|NA|TRBJ2-3
TGCGCCAGCAGCCCTGGGACACCGGCAGATACGCAGTATTTT
CASSPGTPADTQYF
>TRBV4-1|14|NA|NA|TRBJ2-1
TGCGCCAGCAGCCAAGATATGCAAGGGGGGTCGCCGTTCTTC
CASSQDMQGGSPFF
>TRBV9|16|TRBD2|NA|TRBJ2-1
TGTGCCAGCAGCCCTCAAATCGCGGGGGGGTTCAATGAGCAGTTCTTC
CASSPQIAGGFNEQFF
>TRBV9|14|NA|NA|TRBJ2-3
TGTGCCAGCAGCGTAGGAGGTTCGGGAGATACGCAGTATTTT
CASSVGGSGDTQYF
>TRBV4-3|15|NA|NA|TRBJ2-5
TGCGCCAGCAGCCAAGTCTCAGGGGCCTCTGGGACCCAGTACTTC
CASSQVSGASGTQYF
>TRBV7-3|18|TRBD1|NA|TRBJ1-1
TGTGCCAGCAGCTTCATCGAGACAGGGGGCGAGATCGACACTGAAGCTTTCTTT
CASSFIETGGEIDTEAFF
>TRBV6-5|15|TRBD1|few|TRBJ1-5
TGTGCCAGCAGCTCCAGACAGGGGTGGAATCAGCCCCAGCATTTT
CASSSRQGWNQPQHF
>TRBV5-4|15|NA|NA|TRBJ1-6
TGTGCCAGCAGCTTGGAGGGCAGGGATAATTCACCCCTCCACTTT
CASSLEGRDNSPLHF
>TRBV5-4|15|NA|once|TRBJ2-3
TGTGCCAGCAGCTTTGGTACGGGGGGCACAGATACGCAGTATTTT
CASSFGTGGTDTQYF
>TRBV30|14|NA|NA|TRBJ2-2
TGTGCCTGGACGAGACAGGGAGGCACCGGGGAGCTGTTTTTT
CAWTRQGGTGELFF
>TRBV13|14|NA|NA|TRBJ1-2
TGTGCCAGCAGCTTAGGTAGGGTCGGCTATGGCTACACCTTC
CASSLGRVGYGYTF
>TRBV2|15|NA|NA|TRBJ2-3
TGTGCCAGCACCCCAAGGGGGGACACGACAGATACGCAGTATTTT
CASTPRGDTTDTQYF
>TRBV19|14|NA|few|TRBJ1-4
TGTGCCAGTAGCCGCCAGTCCACGGGGGAAAAACTGTTTTTT
CASSRQSTGEKLFF
>TRBV11-2|14|TRBD1|NA|TRBJ1-2
TGTGCCAGCAGCTTGGTGGGACAGCCTTATGGCTACACCTTC
CASSLVGQPYGYTF
>TRBV30|13|NA|NA|TRBJ1-2
TGTGCCTGGAGTTCTTTAGGGAACATTGGCTACACCTTC
CAWSSLGNIGYTF
>TRBV20-1|11|NA|NA|TRBJ2-1
TGCAGTGTAATGGGGGACAATGAGCAGTTCTTC
CSVMGDNEQFF
>TRBV29-1|10|NA|NA|TRBJ1-2
TGCAGCGCTGACCACTATGGCTACACCTTC
CSADHYGYTF
>TRBV10-3|12|TRBD2|NA|TRBJ2-7
TGTGCCATCAGCGGGGGGTCCTACGAGCAGTACTTC
CAISGGSYEQYF
>TRBV7-2|15|TRBD2|NA|TRBJ2-1
TGTGCCAGCAGCACCGTGGCGGGGGGATACAATGAGCAGTTCTTC
CASSTVAGGYNEQFF
>TRBV30|12|NA|NA|TRBJ1-4
TGTGCCTGGAGTGTACTAGGGGGGAAACTGTTTTTT
CAWSVLGGKLFF
>TRBV7-2|13|NA|few|TRBJ1-2
TGTGCCAGCAGCGAGAGAACTAACTATGGCTACACCTTC
CASSERTNYGYTF
>TRBV29-1|17|TRBD1|few|TRBJ2-6
TGCAGCGTTGCCTCGGGGACAGGGGGCTCTGGGGCCAACGTCCTGACTTTC
CSVASGTGGSGANVLTF
>TRBV30|15|NA|NA|TRBJ2-7
TGTGCCTGGAGTCTAGAAGGTAGGGCCTCCTACGAGCAGTACTTC
CAWSLEGRASYEQYF
>TRBV29-1|13|NA|NA|TRBJ1-1
TGCAGCGTTGTGGGGCACCCGAACACTGAAGCTTTCTTT
CSVVGHPNTEAFF
>TRBV19|14|NA|NA|TRBJ1-2
TGTGCCAGTTTTCGGCCGGGAAGGAGCTATGGCTACACCTTC
CASFRPGRSYGYTF
>TRBV10-3|10|NA|NA|TRBJ2-2
TGTGCCGCGGCGACCGGGGAGCTGTTTTTT
CAAATGELFF
>TRBV15|14|NA|NA|TRBJ2-3
TGTGCCACCAGCAGGTCGGGTTGGACAGATACGCAGTATTTT
CATSRSGWTDTQYF